What follows are 23 T cell receptor beta chains derived from one specimen sequenced in a study of OX40 agonist ivuxolimab in advanced cancers. The library came from the immunoSEQ multiplex PCR assay. TCRdb mirrors the immuneACCESS table, restricted to in-frame sequences. Some clones are absent from its copies; in checked studies, under half trace to an unresolved V gene, and the reason for the others is unknown. This sample comprises about 30,000 clones, roughly three quarters of them detected only once. More than 14% of the sample goes to the ten largest clones. The sequencing used CD4+ or CD8+ T cells sorted from blood, collected in a trial of the OX40 agonist ivuxolimab. These receptors were collected from an adult with an advanced solid tumor such as melanoma, head and neck, liver or kidney cancer.

J is TRBJ1-1 and V is TRBV30; 10 bases align to TRBD1. The CDR3 loop spans 16 amino acids. Germline CDR1 and CDR2: GTSNPN and SVGIG (reference sequence). Unmatched junction bases numbered 10, after V lost 2 bases and J lost 4 bases. CDR3 region: CAWSHRDRGLITEAFF. CDR3 DNA sequence: TGTGCCTGGAGTCACCGGGACAGGGGCCTTATCACTGAAGCTTTCTTT.

The chain carries TRBV6-5 and TRBJ1-2; D possibly corresponds to TRBD1 (5 bases). The V gene lost 1 base and the J gene lost 3 bases, with 12 bases spanning the gap. The CDR3 runs to 15 residues. From germline, CDR1 is MNHEY and CDR2 SVGAGI. The CDR3 sequence: CASSYLEGIHYGYTF. The CDR3 DNA reads as TGTGCCAGCAGTTACTTAGAGGGGATTCACTATGGCTACACCTTC.

The chain uses TRBV5-4 and TRBJ2-6; tentatively, D is TRBD1 or TRBD2 (5 bases each). V lost 4 bases to trimming and J lost 0 bases, with 14 bases between them. Looked up from germline, CDR1 is SGHNT and CDR2 is YYREEE (reference sequence). This CDR3 has 17 residues. CDR3 sequence reads: CASSDAGRSSGANVLTF. The CDR3 DNA follows: TGTGCCAGCAGCGACGCAGGGAGAAGCTCTGGGGCCAACGTCCTGACTTTC.

The V and J genes are TRBV19 and TRBJ2-7, with 9 bases that match TRBD1. The CDR3 contains 16 residues. CDR1 is LNHDA, CDR2 SQIVND, per germline (reference sequence). The trim removed 4 bases at V and 0 bases at J, leaving 7 bases unmatched. The CDR3 reads CASSTLRQGGSYEQYF. In DNA form, the CDR3 reads TGTGCCAGTAGTACCCTAAGACAGGGGGGCTCCTACGAGCAGTACTTC. The full variable domain, with the rest looked up from reference TRBV19 and TRBJ2-7, is DGGITQSPKYLFRKEGQNVTLSCEQNLNHDAMYWYRQDPGQGLRLIYYSQIVNDFQKGDIAEGYSVSREKKESFPLTVTSAQKNPTAFYLCASSTLRQGGSYEQYFGPGTRLTVT.

DNA of the CDR3: TGTGCCAGCAGAGGTGGCGGCGGCGGCTACACCTTC. Translation gives CASRGGGGGYTF. V usage is TRBV6-5 and J usage is TRBJ1-2; D is uncertain. The CDR3 is made up of 12 amino acids. CDR1 MNHEY and CDR2 SVGAGI come from the germline V gene. V gave up 6 bases and J gave up 8 bases, with 13 bases separating them.

The V call is TRBV5-6, the J call TRBJ1-4; D not resolved. Deletions cut 0 bases from V and 7 bases from J, with 7 bases between. From germline, CDR1 is SGHDT and CDR2 YYEEEE. This CDR3 is 13 amino acids long. CDR3 nucleotide sequence: TGTGCCAGCAGCTTGGCGGCGGTTGAAAAACTGTTTTTT. Encoded protein: CASSLAAVEKLFF.

The chain is built from TRBV11-2 and TRBJ1-1, with D perhaps TRBD1 (6 bases). The length of the CDR3 is 15 residues. The germline V gene encodes CDR1 SGHAT and CDR2 FQNNGV. The V end lost 5 bases, the J end lost 5 bases, and 18 bases lay between the germline ends. The CDR3 nucleotides read TGTGCCAGCAGCGTAGGGGGGGCGGGTCGGACTGAAGCTTTCTTT. It yields the protein CASSVGGAGRTEAFF.

This clone was detected once. The chain couples TRBV30 to TRBJ1-6; D is uncertain. Trimming stripped 2 bases from V and 6 bases from J, with 11 bases between. This CDR3 comprises 14 residues. Looked up from germline, CDR1 is GTSNPN and CDR2 is SVGIG (reference sequence). The CDR3 is CAWSKRQINSPLHF. As DNA, the CDR3 is TGTGCCTGGAGTAAAAGGCAAATTAATTCACCCCTCCACTTT.

The rearrangement uses TRBV14 and TRBJ1-1; D gene unclear. The CDR3 spans 14 residues. CDR1 and CDR2 (germline): SGHDN, FVKESK. V lost 1 base to trimming and J lost 5 bases, with 11 bases between them. As DNA, the CDR3 is TGTGCCAGCAGCCAAGCGGCCTGGAGGACTGAAGCTTTCTTT. Translated: CASSQAAWRTEAFF. Full variable domain (rest looked up from reference TRBV14 and TRBJ1-1): EAGVTQFPSHSVIEKGQTVTLRCDPISGHDNLYWYRRVMGKEIKFLLHFVKESKQDESGMPNNRFLAERTGGTYSTLKVQPAELEDSGVYFCASSQAAWRTEAFFGQGTRLTVV.

The V gene is TRBV10-3, the J gene TRBJ1-2; the match to TRBD1 covers 7 bases. J lost 0 bases, V lost 3 bases, and 10 bases had no gene match. This CDR3 region has 17 residues. Germline V lookup: CDR1 ENHRY, CDR2 SYGVKD. CDR3 loop: CAISEAPWTGSNYGYTF. The CDR3 DNA reads TGTGCCATCAGTGAAGCCCCCTGGACAGGTTCTAACTATGGCTACACCTTC.

The chain links TRBV19 to TRBJ2-5; a weak D match, TRBD2 (5 bases). V was pared by 4 bases and J by 4 bases, with 19 bases between. Germline lookup yields CDR1 LNHDA and CDR2 SQIVND (reference sequence). This CDR3 is built from 16 residues. The CDR3 region has the DNA TGTGCCAGTAGTAGTTTAGTGGGGAACGGGGTAGAGACCCAGTACTTC. This sequence encodes CASSSLVGNGVETQYF.

The genes are TRBV10-3 and TRBJ1-4, with 8 bases matching TRBD1. This CDR3 spans 15 amino acids. Germline CDR1 reads ENHRY; CDR2 reads SYGVKD. V gave up 2 bases and J gave up 8 bases; unmatched junction bases: 7. The CDR3 protein is CAISERQGAGEKLFF. CDR3 sequence (DNA): TGTGCCATCAGTGAGAGGCAGGGGGCAGGGGAAAAACTGTTTTTT.

This clone is a singleton in its sample. The rearrangement links TRBV29-1 to TRBJ2-3, with 11 bases identical to TRBD1. Trimming at V came to 5 bases and at J to 6 bases, leaving 7 bases not matched to a gene. The CDR3 has 14 residues. The germline gives CDR1 SQVTM, CDR2 ANQGSEA. CDR3: CSVFGQGAPDTQYF. As DNA, the CDR3 is TGCAGCGTTTTCGGACAGGGGGCTCCCGATACGCAGTATTTT.

This clone turned up a few times. The gene calls are TRBV19 and TRBJ1-1, with a possible D match to TRBD1 (5 bases). The length of the CDR3 is 13 residues. V lost 5 bases and J lost 3, with 10 bases in between. The germline V gene encodes CDR1 LNHDA and CDR2 SQIVND (reference sequence). CDR3 protein: CASSWGMYTEAFF. The CDR3 DNA reads TGTGCCAGTAGTTGGGGGATGTACACTGAAGCTTTCTTT.

The J gene is TRBJ2-1, the V gene TRBV5-1; 9 nucleotides align to TRBD2. The V segment lost 2 bases and the J segment 4 bases; nucleotides outside the gene matches: 7. Germline loops: CDR1 SGHRS, CDR2 YFSETQ. The CDR3 is made up of 16 amino acids. CDR3 region: CASSLSSGGIYNEQFF. In nucleotides, the CDR3 is TGCGCCAGCAGCTTAAGTAGCGGGGGCATTTACAATGAGCAGTTCTTC. The full variable domain, rest sourced from reference TRBV5-1 and TRBJ2-1, is KAGVTQTPRYLIKTRGQQVTLSCSPISGHRSVSWYQQTPGQGLQFLFEYFSETQRNKGNFPGRFSGRQFSNSRSEMNVSTLELGDSALYLCASSLSSGGIYNEQFFGPGTRLTVL.

The gene calls are TRBV20-1 and TRBJ2-7, with D perhaps being TRBD1 or TRBD2 (5 bases each). Germline-derived CDR1 and CDR2 are DFQATT and SNEGSKA (reference sequence). The CDR3 loop spans 11 amino acids. The V gene lost 5 bases and the J gene lost 3 bases, with 8 bases spanning the gap. The CDR3 nucleotides are TGCAGTGCTGGGGACGGCTACGAGCAGTACTTC. It yields the protein CSAGDGYEQYF.

V gene TRBV2 combines with J gene TRBJ1-2, with D maybe TRBD1 (6 bases). The germline V gene encodes CDR1 SNHLY and CDR2 FYNNEI. V dropped 6 bases and J dropped 6 bases, with 14 bases sitting between them. The length of the CDR3 is 13 residues. CDR3: CASSVQGDHGYTF. CDR3 bases: TGTGCCAGCAGCGTACAGGGTGACCATGGCTACACCTTC.

The chain links TRBV6-5 to TRBJ1-1, with 10 bases fitting TRBD1. CDR1 is MNHEY and CDR2 is SVGAGI in the germline V gene. V gave up 2 bases and J gave up 4 bases; unmatched junction bases: 7. This CDR3 has 16 residues. The chain's CDR3 is CASSYTWGQGITEAFF. In DNA, the CDR3 is TGTGCCAGCAGTTACACATGGGGACAGGGGATCACTGAAGCTTTCTTT.

This clone has only one observation. This chain uses TRBV4-1 with TRBJ1-2; maybe TRBD1 (5 bases). Per germline, CDR1 MGHRA and CDR2 YSYEKL. V was pared by 1 base and J by 8 bases, with 14 bases between. The CDR3 is 14 residues long. The CDR3 sequence is CASSQALGGVGYTF. The CDR3, as DNA: TGCGCCAGCAGCCAAGCTCTCGGGGGGGTAGGCTACACCTTC.

The rearrangement uses TRBV14 and TRBJ1-4, with 7 bases aligning to TRBD1. The junction had 11 bases not matched to a gene; V was cut back by 4 bases and J by 6 bases. Germline values: CDR1 SGHDN, CDR2 FVKESK. This CDR3 spans 16 amino acids. The CDR3 nucleotides are TGTGCCAGCAGCCCCTATAGGGGGCAGGAGGATGAAAAACTGTTTTTT. Its translation: CASSPYRGQEDEKLFF.

Here the CDR3 reads CASSDGYYEQYF. The DNA of the CDR3 is TGTGCCAGCAGTGATGGTTATTACGAGCAGTACTTC. J is TRBJ2-7 and V is TRBV6-1; D call uncertain. The V and J ends lost 3 bases and 4 bases respectively, with 7 bases between them. Germline CDR1 and CDR2: MNHNS and SASEGT. CDR3 length: 12 residues.

The chain combines TRBV5-1 with TRBJ2-1, with 8 bases aligning to TRBD1. CDR1 is SGHRS and CDR2 is YFSETQ in the germline V gene. This CDR3 contains 15 residues. Trimming took 4 bases from V and 3 from J; bases not matched to a gene: 6. The CDR3 nucleotides are TGCGCCAGCAGCAGAACAGGGGGAAACTACAATGAGCAGTTCTTC. Protein: CASSRTGGNYNEQFF.

The chain combines TRBV6-1 with TRBJ2-2; unclear D gene. V lost 2 bases, J lost 8 bases, and 15 bases lay in between. This CDR3 region has 15 residues. Germline CDR1 MNHNS, CDR2 SASEGT. DNA of the CDR3: TGTGCCAGCAGTGAATATACGACCCCTGGGGGGGAGCTGTTTTTT. This codes for CASSEYTTPGGELFF.